A single sample is the source of the 17 T cell receptor beta chains below, sequenced in a study of beta chain features in type 1 diabetes. The study, taken as a whole, reports: The study found moderately but significantly shorter TCRB CDR3s in all four CD4+ subsets of Type 1 diabetes patients.

The antigens these receptors bind are not known. Since all of the isolated RNA was reverse transcribed, expressed TCRB transcripts were what got sequenced. The protocol was immunoSEQ multiplex PCR, while the TCRdb copy is restricted to in-frame clones and leaves out a portion. The profile covers 640,000 or so clones, with over 10% appearing a single time and less than 0.025% taken by the ten largest. The sample comprised naive CD4+ T cells from blood. The receptors shown here come from a man aged 18 to 29 with type 1 diabetes.

Details on this clone: Other DNA sequences from this sample encode an identical CDR3 as well. The gene calls are TRBV5-1 and TRBJ1-1, with D tentatively TRBD1 (6 bases). The germline CDR1 and CDR2 sequences are SGHRS and YFSETQ. The CDR3 is made up of 13 amino acids. V was pared by 3 bases and J by 0 bases, with 6 bases between. The CDR3 reads CASSWGLNTEAFF. The DNA of the CDR3 is TGCGCCAGCAGCTGGGGGCTGAACACTGAAGCTTTCTTT. Filled out from reference TRBV5-1 and TRBJ1-1, the complete variable domain reads KAGVTQTPRYLIKTRGQQVTLSCSPISGHRSVSWYQQTPGQGLQFLFEYFSETQRNKGNFPGRFSGRQFSNSRSEMNVSTLELGDSALYLCASSWGLNTEAFFGQGTRLTVV.

This clone showed up just a few times. The chain employs TRBV10-3 and TRBJ2-7; D is uncertain. Germline CDR1 and CDR2: ENHRY and SYGVKD. Trimming removed 10 bases from V and 5 bases from J, with 18 bases in between. The CDR3 contains 13 residues. The CDR3 sequence is CATVQVSFHEQYF. DNA for the CDR3: TGTGCCACCGTCCAGGTATCCTTCCACGAGCAGTACTTC.

In this sample, this clone turned up a few times. The chain carries TRBV29-1 and TRBJ2-3, with TRBD2 as a possible D gene (6 bases). The V end was cut by 4 bases, the J end by 2 bases, with 13 bases between. The CDR3 loop spans 14 amino acids. CDR1 is SQVTM and CDR2 is ANQGSEA in the germline V gene. The CDR3 region has the DNA TGCAGCGTTGGGGACTTACTTTACACAGATACGCAGTATTTT. Its protein product is CSVGDLLYTDTQYF.

This clone came up a few times. This chain links TRBV4-1 with TRBJ2-1; 8 bases line up with TRBD2. There are 17 residues in the CDR3. Germline V gives CDR1 MGHRA, CDR2 YSYEKL. V was clipped by 0 bases and J by 5 bases; unmatched bases: 9. The CDR3 is CASSQEGRAGGHNEQFF. CDR3 nucleotides: TGCGCCAGCAGCCAAGAGGGCAGGGCGGGGGGCCACAATGAGCAGTTCTTC.

In its sample, this clone was seen a few times. J is TRBJ1-4 and V is TRBV30, with D possibly being TRBD1 (6 bases). The V gene's germline CDR1 is GTSNPN and CDR2 SVGIG (reference sequence). CDR3 length equals 12 residues. V was clipped by 4 bases and J by 8 bases, with 11 bases between them. The CDR3 loop is CAWNRVREKLFF. The CDR3 DNA is TGTGCCTGGAACAGGGTGCGAGAAAAACTGTTTTTT.

This clone has only a few counts. The rearrangement uses TRBV10-3 and TRBJ2-7; no definite D call. Germline CDR1 reads ENHRY; CDR2 reads SYGVKD. V lost 4 bases to trimming and J lost 6 bases, with 13 bases between them. This CDR3 comprises 13 residues. The CDR3 region is CAISAGQDGEQYF. Written as DNA, the CDR3 is TGTGCCATCAGTGCGGGCCAGGACGGCGAGCAGTACTTC.

The V call is TRBV10-3, the J call TRBJ2-5; D may be TRBD2 (5 bases). Germline V gene sequence: CDR1 ENHRY, CDR2 SYGVKD. The ends were cut back, 2 bases at V and 1 base at J, with 8 bases in the middle. This CDR3 has 14 residues. In nucleotides, the CDR3 is TGTGCCATCAGTGAGGGTGGGAGCCAAGAGACCCAGTACTTC. It specifies CAISEGGSQETQYF.

The V call is TRBV6-6, the J call TRBJ1-2; D is ambiguous. Trimming cost V 6 bases and J 5 bases, with 10 bases left between them. CDR1 is MNHNY, CDR2 SVGAGI, per germline (reference sequence). This CDR3 has 12 amino acids. The CDR3 sequence: CASSLLGYGYTF. As DNA, the CDR3 is TGTGCCAGCAGCTTACTCGGGTATGGCTACACCTTC.

This chain connects TRBV7-2 to TRBJ1-2; D is ambiguous. Between the trimmed V and J ends, which lost 2 bases and 4 bases, there was a span of 11 bases. The CDR3 runs 14 residues. Germline lookup yields CDR1 SGHTA and CDR2 FQGNSA. CDR3 DNA: TGTGCCAGCAGCTTAATAGGGCTCTCCTATGGCTACACCTTC. Translating gives CASSLIGLSYGYTF.

Regarding this clone: The sample holds other DNA sequences that translate to the same CDR3. The V gene is TRBV18, the J gene TRBJ1-5; tentative D call: TRBD1 (5 bases). The germline gives CDR1 KGHSH, CDR2 LQKENI. This CDR3 has 14 residues. V was trimmed by 6 bases and J by 4 bases, leaving 13 bases between them. The CDR3 DNA is TGTGCCAGCTCCCCGGGACTGGGGAATCAGCCCCAGCATTTT. Translating gives CASSPGLGNQPQHF.

The chain combines TRBV5-4 with TRBJ1-1; D unresolved. CDR3 size: 14 residues. CDR1 is SGHNT and CDR2 is YYREEE in the germline V gene (reference sequence). V shed 0 bases and J shed 3 bases, with 9 bases lying between them. The CDR3 DNA reads TGTGCCAGCAGCTTGGCAGGAGTGGACACTGAAGCTTTCTTT. This encodes CASSLAGVDTEAFF.

The table lists this clone with a few counts. This rearrangement joins TRBV6-1 to TRBJ2-7; TRBD2 aligns across 11 bases. V lost 4 bases, J lost 3 bases, and 2 bases stayed unmatched. CDR1 is MNHNS and CDR2 is SASEGT in the germline V gene. There are 14 residues in the CDR3. The CDR3 nucleotides read TGTGCCAGCAGTGGCGGGACTAGCGGCTACGAGCAGTACTTC. Translating gives CASSGGTSGYEQYF.

This clone was counted a few times. The V call is TRBV6-5, the J call TRBJ2-5; 10 bases match TRBD2. V shed 2 bases and J 4 bases; nucleotides not matched to a gene: 7. The germline V gene encodes CDR1 MNHEY and CDR2 SVGAGI. The CDR3 consists of 16 residues. CDR3 in amino acids: CASSYGGTSATETQYF. DNA for the CDR3: TGTGCCAGCAGTTACGGGGGGACTAGCGCCACAGAGACCCAGTACTTC.

This clone appeared a few times. This chain uses TRBV9 with TRBJ1-1, with D perhaps TRBD1 (5 bases). V lost 0 bases and J lost 5, with 11 bases in between. The CDR3 is 14 residues long. Per the germline V gene, CDR1 is SGDLS and CDR2 is YYNGEE. The CDR3 DNA is TGTGCCAGCAGCGTAGAGGGGTTCGGTACTGAAGCTTTCTTT. Encoded protein: CASSVEGFGTEAFF.

J is TRBJ1-6 and V is TRBV6-6; D possibly corresponds to TRBD1 (5 bases). The V and J ends lost 7 bases and 4 bases respectively, with 11 bases between them. The CDR3 is 14 amino acids. The germline V gene encodes CDR1 MNHNY and CDR2 SVGAGI (reference sequence). CDR3 DNA: TGTGCCAGCACATGGGGCAGGTATAATTCACCCCTCCACTTT. This gives the protein CASTWGRYNSPLHF.

This clone has a handful of counts. The chain is built from TRBV7-2 and TRBJ1-1; D gene uncertain. The germline V gene encodes CDR1 SGHTA and CDR2 FQGNSA. V was cut by 5 bases and J by 14 bases, with 21 bases left in between. The CDR3 loop spans 13 amino acids. The CDR3 here is CASSPSSGRYNFF. The CDR3 DNA sequence: TGTGCCAGCAGCCCGAGCTCGGGGAGATACAACTTCTTT.

This sequence joins TRBV27 and TRBJ1-2, with D perhaps TRBD1 (5 bases). This CDR3 comprises 17 residues. Germline V gene lookup returns CDR1 MNHEY and CDR2 SMNVEV (reference sequence). V dropped 7 bases and J dropped 0 bases, with 21 bases sitting between them. The CDR3, as DNA: TGTGCCAGCACCCAGGTTCCGACGGGACCCGCTAACTATGGCTACACCTTC. This gives the protein CASTQVPTGPANYGYTF.